This TCR beta chain is drawn from a study of graft-versus-host responses after intestinal transplantation. Turning to the study itself: Grafts that recipients had were multivisceral, liver-intestinal, or isolated intestinal transplants. Anti-thymocyte globulin induction preceded 2 to 4 years of tacrolimus and steroid maintenance in all recipients. Study findings and constraints: Association was observed between peak circulating GvH clone levels and early post-transplant HvG declines. The marrow of recipients harbored GvH clones, and ileum or blood showed some of them first.

In its sample, this clone was seen once. The target antigen is unknown. In the same sample, other DNA sequences code for this CDR3. Repertoires were generated with immunoSEQ multiplex PCR, while TCRdb's copy carries only in-frame clones and drops some. The table has nearly 110,000 clones, about 87% seen once; the top ten hold roughly 0.71%. The source material was unstimulated CD4+ T cells sorted from spleen or lymph node cells, sampled before transplant. This clonotype was sampled from a human donor who was the organ donor for an intestinal transplant.

The CDR3 DNA follows: TGTGCCAGCAGCCCTGGACTAGCGGGGGCGCGCACAGATACGCAGTATTTT. This encodes CASSPGLAGARTDTQYF. The chain uses TRBV7-9 and TRBJ2-3; TRBD2 matches 13 bases. CDR1 and CDR2 from the germline V gene are SEHNR and FQNEAQ (reference sequence). The CDR3 is 17 residues long. V was pared by 5 bases and J by 1 base, with 6 bases of the junction left unmatched. Full variable domain (remainder filled in from reference TRBV7-9 and TRBJ2-3): DTGVSQNPRHKITKRGQNVTFRCDPISEHNRLYWYRQTLGQGPEFLTYFQNEAQLEKSRLLSDRFSAERPKGSFSTLEIQRTEQGDSAMYLCASSPGLAGARTDTQYFGPGTRLTVL.